The 23 T cell receptor beta chains below all came from one sample that was sequenced in a study of blood T cell repertoires in COVID-19. Repertoires were generated with immunoSEQ multiplex PCR, while TCRdb's copy carries only in-frame clones and drops some. There are roughly 230,000 clones in the sample; around 90% occur only once, and roughly 0.8% lies in the top ten. Specimen: peripheral blood. Source of these receptors: a young man with COVID-19, enrolled during active disease.

The chain carries TRBV4-1 and TRBJ1-1; a weak D match, TRBD1 (5 bases). Germline CDR1 and CDR2: MGHRA and YSYEKL. Trimming took off 3 bases at V and 1 base at J, with 18 bases between the two ends. This CDR3 has 17 residues. The CDR3 DNA is TGCGCCAGCAGCCACCGAGACTTCAGGGTGGGGAACACTGAAGCTTTCTTT. Amino acids: CASSHRDFRVGNTEAFF.

The V and J genes are TRBV2 and TRBJ2-3, with a possible D match to TRBD1 (6 bases). There are 15 residues in the CDR3. Trimming cost V 2 bases and J 4 bases, with 13 bases left between them. CDR1 SNHLY and CDR2 FYNNEI come from the germline V gene. CDR3 residues: CASSEQGMVADTQYF. The CDR3 DNA reads as TGTGCCAGCAGTGAACAGGGGATGGTCGCAGATACGCAGTATTTT. Combining the CDR3 with reference TRBV2 and TRBJ2-3 gives the whole variable domain EPEVTQTPSHQVTQMGQEVILRCVPISNHLYFYWYRQILGQKVEFLVSFYNNEISEKSEIFDDQFSVERPDGSNFTLKIRSTKLEDSAMYFCASSEQGMVADTQYFGPGTRLTVL.

The chain joins TRBV19 to TRBJ1-5; D ambiguous. Germline assignment: CDR1 LNHDA and CDR2 SQIVND (reference sequence). V shed 4 bases and J shed 0 bases, with 10 bases lying between them. The CDR3 loop spans 15 amino acids. The CDR3 is CASSTGSPSNQPQHF. The CDR3 coding sequence is TGTGCCAGTAGTACCGGGTCGCCTAGCAATCAGCCCCAGCATTTT. Filled out from reference TRBV19 and TRBJ1-5, the complete variable domain reads DGGITQSPKYLFRKEGQNVTLSCEQNLNHDAMYWYRQDPGQGLRLIYYSQIVNDFQKGDIAEGYSVSREKKESFPLTVTSAQKNPTAFYLCASSTGSPSNQPQHFGDGTRLSIL.

This clone has just one count. The rearrangement joins TRBV27 to TRBJ2-6, with D tentatively TRBD2 (5 bases). Per germline, CDR1 MNHEY and CDR2 SMNVEV (reference sequence). The CDR3 has 12 amino acids. Trimming pared 8 bases from V and 3 bases from J, leaving 5 bases between. The CDR3 nucleotides read TGTGCCAGCGGGAGTGGGGCCAACGTCCTGACTTTC. This translates into CASGSGANVLTF.

This chain joins TRBV6-5 and TRBJ1-2; 7 nucleotides line up with TRBD1. The germline gives CDR1 MNHEY, CDR2 SVGAGI. The ends lost 5 bases at V and 8 bases at J; junction bases unmatched: 11. The CDR3 extends over 14 amino acids. The CDR3 DNA reads as TGTGCCAGCAGTACCCGACAGGGAGTTCGCGGCTACACCTTC. It translates to CASSTRQGVRGYTF.

The J gene is TRBJ2-3, the V gene TRBV3-1 (or the pseudogene TRBV3-2); TRBD1 might be the D (6 bases). The CDR3 extends over 13 amino acids. The germline CDR1 and CDR2 sequences are LGHDT and YNNKEL (reference sequence). Trimming removed 5 bases from V and 6 bases from J, with 12 bases in between. DNA of the CDR3: TGTGCCAGCAGCTTGGCAGGGGTGGATACGCAGTATTTT. It is translated as CASSLAGVDTQYF.

The CDR3 nucleotides read TGTGCCAGCAGCTTAGGGTCAGGGCTAGGTAATTCACCCCTCCACTTT. This codes for CASSLGSGLGNSPLHF. The chain joins TRBV11-2 to TRBJ1-6, with a tentative D call TRBD1 (5 bases). V was clipped by 1 base and J by 6 bases, with 13 bases between them. This CDR3 region has 16 residues. The V gene's germline CDR1 is SGHAT and CDR2 FQNNGV. Full variable domain (outside the CDR3, taken from reference TRBV11-2 and TRBJ1-6): EAGVAQSPRYKIIEKRQSVAFWCNPISGHATLYWYQQILGQGPKLLIQFQNNGVVDDSQLPKDRFSAERLKGVDSTLKIQPAKLEDSAVYLCASSLGSGLGNSPLHFGNGTRLTVT.

The chain employs TRBV19 and TRBJ2-7, with D tentatively TRBD1 (6 bases). The CDR3 is 15 amino acids. V was cut by 5 bases and J by 5 bases, with 19 bases left in between. Germline V gene lookup returns CDR1 LNHDA and CDR2 SQIVND (reference sequence). The DNA of the CDR3 is TGTGCCAGTAGTGACCGACAGGTCCAAATCAACGAGCAGTACTTC. The encoded protein is CASSDRQVQINEQYF.

The chain is built from TRBV10-3 and TRBJ2-7; the match to TRBD2 covers 13 bases. This CDR3 spans 19 amino acids. The germline V gene has CDR1 ENHRY and CDR2 SYGVKD. The ends lost 3 bases at V and 6 bases at J; junction bases unmatched: 17. Here the CDR3 reads CAISDSGLAGASPRPEQYF. For the CDR3, the DNA is TGTGCCATCAGTGATTCCGGACTAGCGGGGGCGTCCCCTCGCCCCGAGCAGTACTTC.

This clone was recorded once. This chain joins TRBV7-3 and TRBJ2-3; 10 bases are shared with TRBD2. This CDR3 contains 15 residues. J lost 1 base, V lost 3 bases, and 1 base had no gene match. Germline V lookup: CDR1 SGHTA, CDR2 FQGTGA. CDR3 sequence: CASSFGTSGTDTQYF. The CDR3 DNA reads TGTGCCAGCAGCTTCGGGACTAGCGGCACAGATACGCAGTATTTT.

The rearrangement joins TRBV4-2 to TRBJ2-7, with 8 bases matching TRBD2. CDR1 is LGHNA, CDR2 YNFKEQ, per germline. The J segment lost 4 bases and the V segment lost 1 base, leaving 15 bases of the junction unmatched. This CDR3 comprises 18 residues. The CDR3 bases are TGTGCCAGCAGCCAAGGCCTAGCGGGCGATACGCTAGGATACGAGCAGTACTTC. Translation gives CASSQGLAGDTLGYEQYF.

The chain couples TRBV5-4 to TRBJ1-2; 9 bases align to TRBD1. The CDR3 is 16 residues long. In germline, CDR1 is SGHNT, CDR2 YYREEE (reference sequence). Losses at the gene ends were 4 bases for V and 4 bases for J; bases not matched to a gene: 11. CDR3 coding DNA: TGTGCCAGCAGCCAGAAGGGACAGGGCACACGCTATGGCTACACCTTC. Protein sequence: CASSQKGQGTRYGYTF.

V usage is TRBV6-5 and J usage is TRBJ2-7; 8 bases fit TRBD1. V was pared by 5 bases and J by 6 bases, with 6 bases of the junction left unmatched. The germline V gene encodes CDR1 MNHEY and CDR2 SVGAGI. There are 13 residues in the CDR3. The CDR3 DNA follows: TGTGCCAGCAGTCAGACAGGGGTGGGCGAGCAGTACTTC. It is translated as CASSQTGVGEQYF.

The chain employs TRBV3-1 (or the pseudogene TRBV3-2) and TRBJ1-2; D may be TRBD1 (5 bases). There are 15 residues in the CDR3. The V gene's germline CDR1 is LGHDT and CDR2 YNNKEL (reference sequence). Deletions cut 5 bases from V and 7 bases from J, with 20 bases between. The CDR3 region is CASSREGRGGSGYTF. CDR3 bases: TGTGCCAGCAGCAGGGAGGGACGCGGAGGGTCTGGCTACACCTTC.

The V gene is TRBV10-2, the J gene TRBJ1-1; 7 nucleotides agree with TRBD1. The germline CDR1 and CDR2 sequences are WSHSY and SAAADI. This CDR3 is 15 amino acids long. The trim removed 0 bases at V and 5 bases at J, leaving 6 bases unmatched. The CDR3 reads CASSESRQGGTEAFF. CDR3 DNA sequence: TGCGCCAGCAGTGAGTCTCGACAGGGAGGAACTGAAGCTTTCTTT.

V is TRBV3-1 (or the pseudogene TRBV3-2) and J is TRBJ2-2; 7 bases match TRBD2. With V trimmed by 4 bases and J by 8 bases, 4 bases remained unmatched. CDR1 LGHDT and CDR2 YNNKEL come from the germline V gene (reference sequence). CDR3 size: 13 residues. CDR3 bases: TGTGCCAGCAGCCTAGATAGCGGGGGGGAGCTGTTTTTT. Translating gives CASSLDSGGELFF.

V gene TRBV5-6 combines with J gene TRBJ1-2, with 9 bases that match TRBD1. CDR3 length: 14 amino acids. CDR1 and CDR2 from the germline V gene are SGHDT and YYEEEE. V dropped 4 bases and J dropped 7; count of bases not matched to a gene: 8. The CDR3 coding sequence is TGTGCCAGCAGCCCACCCGGGACAGGGCGTGGCTACACCTTC. This codes for CASSPPGTGRGYTF.

The chain recombines TRBV9 with TRBJ1-1; 7 bases match TRBD1. The CDR3 spans 14 residues. CDR1 is SGDLS, CDR2 YYNGEE, per germline. The ends lost 3 bases at V and 5 bases at J; junction bases unmatched: 7. The CDR3 DNA sequence: TGTGCCAGCAGCGAATACAGGGGCCGTACTGAAGCTTTCTTT. This gives the protein CASSEYRGRTEAFF. The full variable domain, its missing parts supplied by reference TRBV9 and TRBJ1-1, is DSGVTQTPKHLITATGQRVTLRCSPRSGDLSVYWYQQSLDQGLQFLIQYYNGEERAKGNILERFSAQQFPDLHSELNLSSLELGDSALYFCASSEYRGRTEAFFGQGTRLTVV.

The chain combines TRBV12-3 or TRBV12-4 with TRBJ1-1, with D unresolved. CDR3 length: 13 residues. The germline V and J ends were trimmed by 6 bases and 4 bases, with 12 bases remaining between them. CDR3 region: CASSPGGPTEAFF. Written as DNA, the CDR3 is TGTGCCAGCAGCCCTGGAGGGCCCACTGAAGCTTTCTTT.

Of note for this clone: At the DNA level, this CDR3 is encoded by other sequences in the same sample as well. J is TRBJ2-5 and V is TRBV18; possibly TRBD1 for D (5 bases). Per the germline V gene, CDR1 is KGHSH and CDR2 is LQKENI. V was cut by 3 bases and J by 4 bases, with 9 bases left in between. The length of the CDR3 is 13 residues. DNA for the CDR3: TGTGCCAGCTCACCGGGCCAGGGAGAGACCCAGTACTTC. This codes for CASSPGQGETQYF.

In regard to this clone: At one boundary the junction diverges from the germline segment, which might be a read error. J is TRBJ1-6 and V is TRBV5-4, with TRBD1 identical over 10 bases. Germline CDR1 and CDR2: SGHNT and YYREEE (reference sequence). This CDR3 has 15 amino acids. In DNA, the CDR3 is TGTGCCAGCAGTTTGGGGACAGGGGATAATTCACCCCTCCACTTT. Translation: CASSLGTGDNSPLHF.

About this clone: Additional DNA sequences in this sample encode the identical CDR3. The chain recombines TRBV20-1 with TRBJ2-7, with a tentative D call TRBD2 (5 bases). The germline V gene has CDR1 DFQATT and CDR2 SNEGSKA (reference sequence). The CDR3 is 11 residues long. The V end lost 2 bases, the J end lost 6 bases, and 8 bases lay between the germline ends. The CDR3 DNA follows: TGCAGTGCTAGATCGGGGTTCGAGCAGTACTTC. As protein: CSARSGFEQYF.

V is TRBV5-1 and J is TRBJ1-2; 9 nucleotides align to TRBD1. V trimming: 3 bases; J trimming: 6 bases; junction bases outside the gene matches: 6. Germline loops: CDR1 SGHRS, CDR2 YFSETQ. The CDR3 is 14 amino acids. Here the CDR3 DNA reads TGCGCCAGCAGCTGGCTGGGACAGGGACATGGCTACACCTTC. This sequence encodes CASSWLGQGHGYTF.